This T cell receptor (beta chain) was obtained from a study of blood T cell repertoires in COVID-19. Across the study: Researchers got acute and convalescent COVID-19 samples from the United States, Italy and Spain. Nucleic acid was either cDNA or gDNA, and it came from T cells, B-cell-depleted T cells, or PBMCs.

Authors' data handling: Cell counts per sample came from amplifying reference gene primers. TCRdb's copy holds only in-frame clones and misses some; the assay was immunoSEQ multiplex PCR. V and J calls and clone size follow that table, whereas D and trimming were derived from the DNA. Counted here are about 200,000 clones, nearly 90% occurring once; the ten biggest clones make up about a fifth. Trimming pared 7 bases from V and 4 bases from J, leaving 17 bases between. CDR1 is MNHEY and CDR2 is SVGAGI in the germline V gene. The CDR3 covers 15 residues. The rearrangement joins TRBV6-5 to TRBJ1-5; a weak D match, TRBD1 (6 bases). This sequence was found in a man aged 55 to 70 with active or convalescent COVID-19. Sequencing input: peripheral blood. In DNA form, the CDR3 reads TGTGCCAGCATCGCGGGGGGGGCTGAGAATCAGCCCCAGCATTTT. Protein sequence: CASIAGGAENQPQHF.